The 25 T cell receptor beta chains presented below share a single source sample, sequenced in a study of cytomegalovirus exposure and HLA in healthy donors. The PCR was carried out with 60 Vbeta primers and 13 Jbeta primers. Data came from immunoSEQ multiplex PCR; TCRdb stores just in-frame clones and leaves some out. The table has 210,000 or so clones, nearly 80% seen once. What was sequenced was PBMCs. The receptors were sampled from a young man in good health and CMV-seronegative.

CDR3 bases: TGTGCCAGCAGTGCTAACCCCAGGGGTGAAAAACTGTTTTTT. Protein sequence: CASSANPRGEKLFF. The V gene is TRBV2, the J gene TRBJ1-4, with a tentative D call TRBD1 (6 bases). The germline gives CDR1 SNHLY, CDR2 FYNNEI. Trimming pared 4 bases from V and 7 bases from J, leaving 13 bases between. This CDR3 region has 14 residues.

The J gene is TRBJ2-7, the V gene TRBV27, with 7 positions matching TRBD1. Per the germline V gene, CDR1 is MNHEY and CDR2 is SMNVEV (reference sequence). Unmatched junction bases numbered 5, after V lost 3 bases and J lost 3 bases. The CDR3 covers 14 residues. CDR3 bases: TGTGCCAGCAGTTTTTTGGACAGGAGCTACGAGCAGTACTTC. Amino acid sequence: CASSFLDRSYEQYF.

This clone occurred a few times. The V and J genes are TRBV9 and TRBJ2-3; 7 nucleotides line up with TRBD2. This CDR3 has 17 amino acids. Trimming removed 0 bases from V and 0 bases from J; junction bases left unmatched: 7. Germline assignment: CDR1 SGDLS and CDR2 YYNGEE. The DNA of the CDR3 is TGTGCCAGCAGCGTAGTGGTGGGGGGGGGAAGCACAGATACGCAGTATTTT. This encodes CASSVVVGGGSTDTQYF.

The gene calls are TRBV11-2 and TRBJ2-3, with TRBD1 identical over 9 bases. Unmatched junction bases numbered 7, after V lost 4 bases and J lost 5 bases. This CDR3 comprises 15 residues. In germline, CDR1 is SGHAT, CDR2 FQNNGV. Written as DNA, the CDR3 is TGTGCCAGCAGCTCGGGGGACAGGGTGATAGATACGCAGTATTTT. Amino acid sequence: CASSSGDRVIDTQYF.

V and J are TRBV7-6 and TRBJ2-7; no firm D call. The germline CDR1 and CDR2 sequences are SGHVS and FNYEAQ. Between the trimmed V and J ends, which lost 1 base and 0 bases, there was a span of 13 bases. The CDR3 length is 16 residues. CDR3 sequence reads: CASSLEKQSSSYEQYF. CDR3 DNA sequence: TGTGCCAGCAGCTTAGAAAAACAGAGTAGCTCCTACGAGCAGTACTTC.

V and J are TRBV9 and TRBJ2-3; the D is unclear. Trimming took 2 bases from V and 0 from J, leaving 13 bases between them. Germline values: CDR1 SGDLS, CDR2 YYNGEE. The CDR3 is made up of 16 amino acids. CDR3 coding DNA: TGTGCCAGCAGCGTCGCTCTAGAACCTAGCACAGATACGCAGTATTTT. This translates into CASSVALEPSTDTQYF.

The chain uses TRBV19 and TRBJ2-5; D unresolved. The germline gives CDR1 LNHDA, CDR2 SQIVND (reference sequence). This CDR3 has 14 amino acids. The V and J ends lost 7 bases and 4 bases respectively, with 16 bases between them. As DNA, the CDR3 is TGTGCCAGTAAGGCCCAGGCACTCCTAGAGACCCAGTACTTC. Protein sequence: CASKAQALLETQYF.

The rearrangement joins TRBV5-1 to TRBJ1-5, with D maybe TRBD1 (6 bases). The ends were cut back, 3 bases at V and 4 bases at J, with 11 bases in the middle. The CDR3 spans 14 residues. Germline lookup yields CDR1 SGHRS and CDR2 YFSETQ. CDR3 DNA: TGCGCCAGCAGCTCTGGGGGCGAAAATCAGCCCCAGCATTTT. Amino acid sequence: CASSSGGENQPQHF.

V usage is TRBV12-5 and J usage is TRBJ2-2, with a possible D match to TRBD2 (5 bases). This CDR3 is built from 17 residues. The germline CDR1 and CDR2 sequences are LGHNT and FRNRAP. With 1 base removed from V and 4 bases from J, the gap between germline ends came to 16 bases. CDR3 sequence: CASGLDRRTGSTGELFF. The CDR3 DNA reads TGTGCTAGTGGTTTGGACAGAAGGACGGGAAGCACCGGGGAGCTGTTTTTT. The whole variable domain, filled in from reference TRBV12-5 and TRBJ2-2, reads DARVTQTPRHKVTEMGQEVTMRCQPILGHNTVFWYRQTMMQGLELLAYFRNRAPLDDSGMPKDRFSAEMPDATLATLKIQPSEPRDSAVYFCASGLDRRTGSTGELFFGEGSRLTVL.

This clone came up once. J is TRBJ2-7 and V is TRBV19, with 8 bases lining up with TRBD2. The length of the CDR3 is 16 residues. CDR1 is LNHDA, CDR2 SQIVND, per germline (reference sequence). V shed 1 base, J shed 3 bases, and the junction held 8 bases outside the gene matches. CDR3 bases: TGTGCCAGTAGTATAGGGTGGGGACTAGTAGACTACGAGCAGTACTTC. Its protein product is CASSIGWGLVDYEQYF.

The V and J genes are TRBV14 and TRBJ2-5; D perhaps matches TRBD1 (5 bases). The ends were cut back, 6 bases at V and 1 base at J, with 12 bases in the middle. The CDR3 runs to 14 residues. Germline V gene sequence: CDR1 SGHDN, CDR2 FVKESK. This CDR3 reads CASSFLDSQETQYF. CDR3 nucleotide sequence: TGTGCCAGCAGTTTTCTTGACAGCCAAGAGACCCAGTACTTC.

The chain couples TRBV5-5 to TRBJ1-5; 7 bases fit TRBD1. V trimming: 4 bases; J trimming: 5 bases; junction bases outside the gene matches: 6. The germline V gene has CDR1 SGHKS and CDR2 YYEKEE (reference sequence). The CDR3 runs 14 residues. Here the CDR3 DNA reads TGTGCCAGCAGCACCGAGAGGGGGCATCAGCCCCAGCATTTT. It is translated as CASSTERGHQPQHF.

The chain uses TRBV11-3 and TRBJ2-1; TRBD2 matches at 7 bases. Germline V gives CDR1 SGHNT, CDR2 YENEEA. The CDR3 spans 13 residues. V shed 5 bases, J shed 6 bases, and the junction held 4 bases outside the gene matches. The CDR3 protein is CASSLGEGNEQFF. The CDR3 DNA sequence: TGTGCCAGCAGCCTAGGGGAGGGCAATGAGCAGTTCTTC.

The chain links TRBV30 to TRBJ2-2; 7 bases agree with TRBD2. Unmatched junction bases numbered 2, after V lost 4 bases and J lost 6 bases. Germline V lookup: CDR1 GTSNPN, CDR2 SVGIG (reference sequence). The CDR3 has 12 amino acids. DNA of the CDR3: TGTGCCTGGATGGGGAGGGCCGGGGAGCTGTTTTTT. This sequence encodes CAWMGRAGELFF.

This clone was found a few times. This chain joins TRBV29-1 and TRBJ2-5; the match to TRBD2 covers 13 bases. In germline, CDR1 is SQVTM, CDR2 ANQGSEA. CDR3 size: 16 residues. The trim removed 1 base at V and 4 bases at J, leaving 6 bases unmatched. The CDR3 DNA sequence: TGCAGCGTTGAAGCCCGCGGACTAGCGGGAGTAGAGACCCAGTACTTC. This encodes CSVEARGLAGVETQYF. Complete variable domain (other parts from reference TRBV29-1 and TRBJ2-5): SAVISQKPSRDICQRGTSLTIQCQVDSQVTMMFWYRQQPGQSLTLIATANQGSEATYESGFVIDKFPISRPNLTFSTLTVSNMSPEDSSIYLCSVEARGLAGVETQYFGPGTRLLVL.

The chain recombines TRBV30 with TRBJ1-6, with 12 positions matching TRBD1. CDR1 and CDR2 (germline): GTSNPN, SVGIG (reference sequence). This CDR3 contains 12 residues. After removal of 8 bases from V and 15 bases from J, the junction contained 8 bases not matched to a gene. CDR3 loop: CAGPGQGADLHF. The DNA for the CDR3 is TGTGCCGGACCGGGACAGGGGGCTGACCTCCACTTT.

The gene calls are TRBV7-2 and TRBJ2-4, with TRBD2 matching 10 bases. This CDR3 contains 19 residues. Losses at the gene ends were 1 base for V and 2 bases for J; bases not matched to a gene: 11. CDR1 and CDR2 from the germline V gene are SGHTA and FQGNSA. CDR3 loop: CASSLVEGLAGVSKNIQYF. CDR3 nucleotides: TGTGCCAGCAGCTTAGTAGAGGGGCTAGCGGGAGTTTCCAAAAACATTCAGTACTTC.

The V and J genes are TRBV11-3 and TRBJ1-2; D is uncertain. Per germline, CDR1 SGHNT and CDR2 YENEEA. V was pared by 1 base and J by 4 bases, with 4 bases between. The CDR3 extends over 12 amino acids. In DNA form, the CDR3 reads TGTGCCAGCAGCTTAGGGGCCTATGGCTACACCTTC. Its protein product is CASSLGAYGYTF.

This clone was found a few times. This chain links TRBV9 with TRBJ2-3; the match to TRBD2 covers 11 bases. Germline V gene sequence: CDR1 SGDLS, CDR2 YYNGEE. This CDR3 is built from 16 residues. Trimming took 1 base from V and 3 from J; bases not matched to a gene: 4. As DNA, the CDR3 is TGTGCCAGCAGCGTATGGGCTAGCGGGGGGACAGATACGCAGTATTTT. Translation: CASSVWASGGTDTQYF.

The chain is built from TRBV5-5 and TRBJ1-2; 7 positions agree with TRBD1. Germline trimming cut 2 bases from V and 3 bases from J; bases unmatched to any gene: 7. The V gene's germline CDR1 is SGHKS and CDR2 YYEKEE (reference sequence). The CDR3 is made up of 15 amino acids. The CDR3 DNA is TGTGCCAGCAGCTTATTAGGGGACAGTGACTATGGCTACACCTTC. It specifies CASSLLGDSDYGYTF. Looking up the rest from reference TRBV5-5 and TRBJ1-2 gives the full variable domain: DAGVTQSPTHLIKTRGQQVTLRCSPISGHKSVSWYQQVLGQGPQFIFQYYEKEERGRGNFPDRFSARQFPNYSSELNVNALLLGDSALYLCASSLLGDSDYGYTFGSGTRLTVV.

This CDR3 reads CASSYLDSYNEQFF. The CDR3 DNA follows: TGTGCCAGCAGCTACCTGGACAGTTACAATGAGCAGTTCTTC. V usage is TRBV11-2 and J usage is TRBJ2-1; D possibly corresponds to TRBD1 (6 bases). V dropped 4 bases and J dropped 4 bases, with 11 bases sitting between them. The CDR3 is made up of 14 amino acids. Germline loops: CDR1 SGHAT, CDR2 FQNNGV. Full variable domain (missing parts from reference TRBV11-2 and TRBJ2-1): EAGVAQSPRYKIIEKRQSVAFWCNPISGHATLYWYQQILGQGPKLLIQFQNNGVVDDSQLPKDRFSAERLKGVDSTLKIQPAKLEDSAVYLCASSYLDSYNEQFFGPGTRLTVL.

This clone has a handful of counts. Here the CDR3 reads CASSDRSSSEQFF. CDR3 DNA: TGTGCCAGCAGTGACCGGAGCAGCTCTGAGCAGTTCTTC. This chain joins TRBV6-4 and TRBJ2-1; unclear D gene. With 2 bases removed from V and 9 bases from J, the gap between germline ends came to 11 bases. This CDR3 has 13 amino acids. Germline V gene lookup returns CDR1 MRHNA and CDR2 SNTAGT.

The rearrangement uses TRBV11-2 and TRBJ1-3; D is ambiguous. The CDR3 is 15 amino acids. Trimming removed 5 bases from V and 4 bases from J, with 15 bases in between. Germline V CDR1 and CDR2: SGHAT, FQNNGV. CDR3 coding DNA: TGTGCCAGCAGCCCATCAAATTTTCAAGGAAACACCATATATTTT. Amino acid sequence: CASSPSNFQGNTIYF.

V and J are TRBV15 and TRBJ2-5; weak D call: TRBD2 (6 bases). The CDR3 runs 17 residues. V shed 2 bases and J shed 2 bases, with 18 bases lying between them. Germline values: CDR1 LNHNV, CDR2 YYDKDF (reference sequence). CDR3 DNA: TGTGCCACCAGCAGATCGGACTTAGCGGTTAATCAAGAGACCCAGTACTTC. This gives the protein CATSRSDLAVNQETQYF.

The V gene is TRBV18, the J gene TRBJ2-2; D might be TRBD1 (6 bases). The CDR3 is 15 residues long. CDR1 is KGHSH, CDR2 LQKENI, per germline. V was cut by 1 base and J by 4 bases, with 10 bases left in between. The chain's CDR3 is CASSPRAGATGELFF. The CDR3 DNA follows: TGTGCCAGCTCACCACGGGCAGGGGCCACCGGGGAGCTGTTTTTT.